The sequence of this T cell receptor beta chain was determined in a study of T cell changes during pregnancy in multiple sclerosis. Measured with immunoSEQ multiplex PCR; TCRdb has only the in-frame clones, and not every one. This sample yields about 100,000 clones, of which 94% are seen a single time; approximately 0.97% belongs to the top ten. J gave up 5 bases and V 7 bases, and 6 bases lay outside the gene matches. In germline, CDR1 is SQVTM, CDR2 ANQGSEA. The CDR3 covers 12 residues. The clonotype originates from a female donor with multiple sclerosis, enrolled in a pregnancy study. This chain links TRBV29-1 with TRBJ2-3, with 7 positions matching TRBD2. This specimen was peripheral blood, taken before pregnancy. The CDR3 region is CSARTSGDTQYF. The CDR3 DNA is TGCAGCGCCCGGACTAGTGGAGATACGCAGTATTTT.